The rows below give T cell receptor beta chains drawn from one sample of a study of cytomegalovirus exposure and HLA in healthy donors. Some clones are missing from TCRdb's copy, which holds only in-frame ones; the method was immunoSEQ multiplex PCR. This table holds tens of thousands of clones, more than 95% found once. The sequencing sample was made of PBMCs. The origin of the receptors is a man aged 18 to 29 in good health and CMV-seronegative. Both conserved end residues are trimmed from each CDR3. Each record gives: J gene, V gene, CDR3 protein.

J: TRBJ1-4
V: TRBV7-2
CDR3: ASSPTRTGAREKLF

J: TRBJ2-7
V: TRBV27
CDR3: ASSPGTGGAGQY

J: TRBJ1-2
V: TRBV7-9
CDR3: ASSLGQGDGYT

J: TRBJ2-7
V: TRBV9
CDR3: ASSVGGRGDEQY

J: TRBJ2-7
V: TRBV30
CDR3: AWSVGWLAYEQY

J: TRBJ2-2
V: TRBV9
CDR3: ASTVNFTTFANTGELF

J: TRBJ2-1
V: TRBV27
CDR3: ASQTSGRFNEQF

J: TRBJ2-1
V: TRBV29-1
CDR3: SAIGLAGVGQF

J: TRBJ1-2
V: TRBV11-2
CDR3: ASSLDTRGTAGYT

J: TRBJ1-4
V: TRBV14
CDR3: ASSRAQGTYEKLF

J: TRBJ1-1
V: TRBV5-1
CDR3: ASSLGTAYTEAF

J: TRBJ1-1
V: TRBV7-9
CDR3: ASSLSPRQGSTEAF

J: TRBJ1-2
V: TRBV9
CDR3: ASSPGGVHVGDGYT

J: TRBJ1-5
V: TRBV19
CDR3: ASSQDRGISNQPQH

J: TRBJ1-1
V: TRBV19
CDR3: ASSNSLGSMNTEAF

J: TRBJ2-1
V: TRBV4-1
CDR3: ASSQDESRGMNEQF

J: TRBJ1-2
V: TRBV2
CDR3: ASSGGNYGYT

J: TRBJ2-3
V: TRBV19
CDR3: ASSINGQAPGDTQY

J: TRBJ2-1
V: TRBV6-4
CDR3: ASSPGGSGSNEQF

J: TRBJ2-5
V: TRBV6-6
CDR3: ASSYSGQQETQY

J: TRBJ2-3
V: TRBV5-1
CDR3: ASSLGGSSSTDTQY

J: TRBJ2-3
V: TRBV7-8
CDR3: ASSLAGGVGGSADTQY

J: TRBJ1-6
V: TRBV19
CDR3: ASSIDRGVSPLH

J: TRBJ1-5
V: TRBV19
CDR3: ASRDRGNGNQPQH

J: TRBJ2-1
V: TRBV5-6
CDR3: ASSLGGVNEQF

J: TRBJ2-3
V: TRBV7-2
CDR3: ASSLEGTSGYGDTQY

J: TRBJ2-3
V: TRBV6-6
CDR3: ASSPLAKTDTQY

J: TRBJ2-7
V: TRBV27
CDR3: ASSFTGGYEQY

J: TRBJ1-2
V: TRBV11-2
CDR3: ASSLDRRQGTYGYT

J: TRBJ2-1
V: TRBV7-6
CDR3: ASSLGSGSYNEQF

J: TRBJ1-1
V: TRBV5-1
CDR3: ASSAYRAGGTEAF

J: TRBJ1-1
V: TRBV29-1
CDR3: SVEDRVGTEAF

J: TRBJ2-1
V: TRBV7-9
CDR3: ASRPGGPNEQF

J: TRBJ1-6
V: TRBV5-5
CDR3: ASSLVAGTYNSPLH

J: TRBJ2-2
V: TRBV5-1
CDR3: ASSLASGNTGELF

J: TRBJ2-7
V: TRBV30
CDR3: AWSPGYSQAYEQY

J: TRBJ1-2
V: TRBV5-8
CDR3: ASSLGAGGEGYT

J: TRBJ1-1
V: TRBV7-9
CDR3: ASSLGGVNTEAF

J: TRBJ1-1
V: TRBV19
CDR3: ASRMGQGGGNTEAF

J: TRBJ2-1
V: TRBV5-1
CDR3: ASSTGQGVNEQF

J: TRBJ2-7
V: TRBV6-6
CDR3: ASSYRTGKGYEQY

J: TRBJ1-2
V: TRBV6-1
CDR3: ASRAGQGYGYT